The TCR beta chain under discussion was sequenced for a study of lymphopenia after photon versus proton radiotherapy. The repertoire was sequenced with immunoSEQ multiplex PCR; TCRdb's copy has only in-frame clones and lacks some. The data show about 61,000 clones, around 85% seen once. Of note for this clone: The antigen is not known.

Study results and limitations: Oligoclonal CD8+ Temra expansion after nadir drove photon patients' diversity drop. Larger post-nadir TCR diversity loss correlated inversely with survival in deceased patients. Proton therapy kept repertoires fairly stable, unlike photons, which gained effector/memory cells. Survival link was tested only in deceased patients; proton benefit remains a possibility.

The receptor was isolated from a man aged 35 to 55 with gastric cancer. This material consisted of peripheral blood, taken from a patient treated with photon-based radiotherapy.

DNA for the CDR3: TGTGCCAGCAGCCAAGGGGACAGGGGCTATAATTCACCCCTCCACTTT. This sequence encodes CASSQGDRGYNSPLHF. This sequence joins TRBV14 and TRBJ1-6; the match to TRBD1 covers 10 bases. The junction had 0 bases not matched to a gene; V was cut back by 1 base and J by 3 bases. The CDR3 has 16 residues. The germline V gene encodes CDR1 SGHDN and CDR2 FVKESK.